One sample yielded the 15 T cell receptor beta chains listed below, sequenced in a study of T-cell memory formation after mild COVID-19. TCRdb reanalysed the 5' RACE reads using MiXCR and keeps one entry per CDR3 protein. This sample has roughly 300,000 distinct CDR3 sequences, with roughly 8.2% found just once. Sequencing was done on a sample of PBMCs or a T cell subset sorted from them (not recorded which). The source of these receptors is a man between 18 and 29 years old who had mild COVID-19 (a few samples of this study predate the infection). Cell type and time point are not known.

This clonotype was counted at least ten times. The chain carries TRBV12-3 or TRBV12-4 and TRBJ1-1; 7 bases align to TRBD1. With V trimmed by 3 bases and J by 4 bases, 8 bases remained unmatched. This CDR3 has 15 residues. The DNA of the CDR3 is TGTGCCAGCAGTTTGGGGCAAGGGGGCGTCACTGAAGCTTTCTTT. Its protein product is CASSLGQGGVTEAFF.

In this sample, this clonotype turned up a few times. The CDR3 DNA is TGTGCCAGCAGCCCAGCAGGGACTAGCCAGTACTTC. Protein product: CASSPAGTSQYF. J is TRBJ2-5 and V is TRBV7-2, with 8 bases fitting TRBD2. Germline trimming cut 5 bases from V and 10 bases from J; bases unmatched to any gene: 6. Germline CDR1 is SGHTA and CDR2 is FQGNSA. CDR3 length: 12 residues.

The chain carries TRBV5-1 and TRBJ2-2; D ambiguous. The CDR3 has 15 amino acids. Germline V CDR1 and CDR2: SGHRS, YFSETQ. V lost 0 bases to trimming and J lost 3 bases, with 9 bases between them. The CDR3 is CASSLAGDHTGELFF. The DNA for the CDR3 is TGCGCCAGCAGCTTGGCCGGAGATCACACCGGGGAGCTGTTTTTT.

This clonotype was detected ten times or more. The V call is TRBV12-3 or TRBV12-4, the J call TRBJ2-5, with 9 bases identical to TRBD1. This CDR3 has 13 residues. Trimming removed 6 bases from V and 3 bases from J; junction bases left unmatched: 2. The CDR3 DNA reads TGTGCCAGCAGCCGGACAGGGGAAGAGACCCAGTACTTC. It yields the protein CASSRTGEETQYF.

In this sample, this clonotype turned up a few times. The V and J genes are TRBV20-1 and TRBJ2-7, with 7 bases that match TRBD1. Germline CDR1 DFQATT, CDR2 SNEGSKA (reference sequence). Germline trimming cut 6 bases from V and 2 bases from J; bases unmatched to any gene: 4. There are 12 residues in the CDR3. CDR3: CSAMTGPYEQYF. CDR3 DNA sequence: TGCAGTGCCATGACAGGGCCCTACGAGCAGTACTTC.

In this sample, this clonotype turned up many times. V and J are TRBV20-1 and TRBJ1-3; weak D call: TRBD1 (5 bases). The CDR3 sequence is 15 residues long. The V end was cut by 6 bases, the J end by 3 bases, with 18 bases between. CDR1 is DFQATT and CDR2 is SNEGSKA in the germline V gene (reference sequence). In nucleotides, the CDR3 is TGCAGTGCCAGGGACGGCGGGGCCTTTGGAAACACCATATATTTT. As protein: CSARDGGAFGNTIYF.

A word on this clonotype: One end of the junction fails to match germline, which may point to a read error. The chain is built from TRBV20-1 and TRBJ2-3; TRBD2 aligns across 9 bases. The CDR3 length is 12 residues. Per germline, CDR1 DFQATT and CDR2 SNEGSKA (reference sequence). CDR3 sequence (DNA): TGCAGTGCCAGAGCGGGGGGAGATACGCAGTATTTT. Protein: CSARAGGDTQYF.

This clonotype was found many times. Here the CDR3 reads CASSPPSRVYEKLFF. CDR3 sequence (DNA): TGTGCCAGCAGCCCCCCCTCCCGCGTGTACGAAAAACTGTTTTTT. The gene calls are TRBV12-3 or TRBV12-4 and TRBJ1-4; no reliable D call. This CDR3 has 15 residues. With 6 bases removed from V and 8 bases from J, the gap between germline ends came to 19 bases.

This clonotype was counted many times. The CDR3 protein is CSASGGYTF. The DNA for the CDR3 is TGCAGTGCTAGTGGTGGCTACACCTTC. The V call is TRBV20-1, the J call TRBJ1-2; D gene uncertain. Germline V lookup: CDR1 DFQATT, CDR2 SNEGSKA (reference sequence). The CDR3 is 9 amino acids. V was cut by 3 bases and J by 7 bases, with 3 bases left in between.

The genes are TRBV19 and TRBJ2-3; D gene ambiguous. With 5 bases removed from V and 6 bases from J, the gap between germline ends came to 21 bases. Germline V gene data show CDR1 as LNHDA and CDR2 as SQIVND (reference sequence). There are 16 residues in the CDR3. The CDR3 sequence is CASSPRSGYTSDTQYF. CDR3 sequence (DNA): TGTGCCAGTAGTCCGCGGAGTGGGTACACGTCTGATACGCAGTATTTT.

Only a few counts were recorded for this clonotype. V gene TRBV20-1 combines with J gene TRBJ1-6, with TRBD1 identical over 9 bases. Germline CDR1 DFQATT, CDR2 SNEGSKA (reference sequence). This CDR3 comprises 14 residues. The ends lost 1 base at V and 7 bases at J; junction bases unmatched: 2. CDR3 sequence reads: CSARATGGNSPLHF. The CDR3 DNA is TGCAGTGCTAGAGCGACAGGGGGGAATTCACCCCTCCACTTT.

This clonotype was counted between two and nine times. CDR3 bases: TGCGCCAGCACCGCCGGGACTAGCGGGGGGCCAGGTCGAGAGACCCAGTACTTC. Its protein product is CASTAGTSGGPGRETQYF. The chain couples TRBV5-1 to TRBJ2-5, with 15 positions matching TRBD2. V lost 6 bases and J lost 4; bases outside the gene matches: 13. Germline-derived CDR1 and CDR2 are SGHRS and YFSETQ. The CDR3 is made up of 18 amino acids. Based on the CDR3 plus reference TRBV5-1 and TRBJ2-5, the full variable domain is KAGVTQTPRYLIKTRGQQVTLSCSPISGHRSVSWYQQTPGQGLQFLFEYFSETQRNKGNFPGRFSGRQFSNSRSEMNVSTLELGDSALYLCASTAGTSGGPGRETQYFGPGTRLLVL.

A word on this clonotype: One end of the junction fails to match germline, which may point to a read error. This chain connects TRBV27 to TRBJ2-5, with TRBD1 matching over 8 bases. Germline lookup yields CDR1 MNHEY and CDR2 SMNVEV (reference sequence). The CDR3 extends over 14 amino acids. The CDR3 bases are TGTGCCAGCAGTATCCACAGGGGGTGGGAGACCAAGTACTTC. It yields the protein CASSIHRGWETKYF.

This clonotype was seen only a few times. The chain employs TRBV7-9 and TRBJ2-3, with D hard to call. The CDR3 is 13 amino acids. Germline assignment: CDR1 SEHNR and CDR2 FQNEAQ (reference sequence). V shed 0 bases and J shed 8 bases, with 9 bases lying between them. This chain's CDR3 is CASSLALWGTQYF. For the CDR3, the DNA is TGTGCCAGCAGCTTAGCGCTGTGGGGTACGCAGTATTTT. Looking up the rest from reference TRBV7-9 and TRBJ2-3 gives the full variable domain: DTGVSQNPRHKITKRGQNVTFRCDPISEHNRLYWYRQTLGQGPEFLTYFQNEAQLEKSRLLSDRFSAERPKGSFSTLEIQRTEQGDSAMYLCASSLALWGTQYFGPGTRLTVL.

In its sample, this clonotype was seen a few times. The chain employs TRBV12-3 or TRBV12-4 and TRBJ2-1; 11 nucleotides align to TRBD1. V shed 8 bases, J shed 7 bases, and the junction held 10 bases outside the gene matches. The CDR3 runs 15 residues. CDR3 in amino acids: CASASSGTGGNEQFF. CDR3 bases: TGTGCCAGCGCTTCGTCCGGGACAGGGGGAAATGAGCAGTTCTTC.